This TCR beta chain was observed in a study of read filtering for tumor transcriptome and immune sequencing. For the study at large: DNase treatment preceded whole-transcriptome library preparation.

The library was built from 400 ng RNA with molecular barcoded adaptors for alpha/delta and beta/gamma chains. TCRdb re-called the reads with MiXCR, one entry per CDR3 protein. This sample has fewer than 75,000 distinct CDR3 sequences, with 20% to 25% found just once. At the time of active disease, bone marrow was collected from every patient. Overall study findings and caveats: Without single-read clonotypes, shared clonotype proportions correlated more between IR-seq and RNA-seq. Roughly 82% of IR-seq clonotypes had a single read, yet these held approximately 3.5% of reads.

As concerns this clonotype: Its target is unknown.

The CDR3 runs 14 residues. Germline CDR1 reads MNHEY; CDR2 reads SVGEGT. V lost 6 bases and J lost 6, with 14 bases in between. The chain has TRBV6-2 or TRBV6-3 and TRBJ2-2; no definite D call. This receptor was taken from a donor aged 40 or older with multiple myeloma. Sequenced sample: a population of CD138-negative cells sorted from bone marrow. The CDR3: CASRSSASAGELFF. For the CDR3, the DNA is TGTGCCAGCAGATCGTCAGCATCCGCCGGGGAGCTGTTTTTT.